This T cell receptor (beta chain) was captured by sequencing in a study of identical twins. TCRdb processed the 5' RACE reads anew with MiXCR; each CDR3 protein has one entry. In the table there are under 900,000 distinct CDR3 sequences, approximately 13% of which are singletons. This clonotype was found a few times. The length of the CDR3 is 17 residues. Germline trimming cut 8 bases from V and 5 bases from J; bases unmatched to any gene: 14. The germline gives CDR1 SNHLY, CDR2 FYNNEI. These same records also appear under a second study, on yellow fever vaccine responses in identical twins.

The gene calls are TRBV2 and TRBJ2-1; 11 bases are a match to TRBD2. Sequenced: PBMCs. The receptor was derived from a woman aged 18-29 years in good health. In DNA, the CDR3 is TGTGCCAGCTATCACTCAATCTTAGCGGGAGGGAACAATGAGCAGTTCTTC. Residues: CASYHSILAGGNNEQFF.